This passage covers 14 T cell receptor beta chains from one sample sequenced in a study of Ad26.COV2.S vaccination and SARS-CoV-2 variants. Sequencing was performed with immunoSEQ multiplex PCR; in TCRdb, only in-frame clones are kept and a portion is missing. Altogether 400,000 to 450,000 clones are present, about nine tenths being singletons, with the ten largest covering 12%. Indicated treatment: around 19 received Ad26.COV2.S at low or high dose, single or two shots; 5 received placebo; per-sample allocation not given. Sampling occurred on day 63 after the first vaccine or placebo injection. Sequencing used peripheral blood, obtained in a trial of Ad26.COV2.S vaccine versus placebo. Source of these receptors: a person between 18 and 60 years old who received the Ad26.COV2.S COVID-19 vaccine or a placebo.

The J gene is TRBJ2-7, the V gene TRBV7-8; TRBD2 agrees at 10 bases. This CDR3 has 15 amino acids. Trimming cost V 7 bases and J 6 bases; bases outside gene matches: 12. Germline V gene sequence: CDR1 SGHVS, CDR2 FQNEAQ. CDR3 sequence (DNA): TGTGCCAGCACCCCCTCCAGCGGGAGGGCCAGCGAGCAGTACTTC. This codes for CASTPSSGRASEQYF.

This clone was found once. This sequence joins TRBV5-4 and TRBJ2-7; 12 bases line up with TRBD2. This CDR3 is 14 amino acids long. Germline assignment: CDR1 SGHNT and CDR2 YYREEE (reference sequence). The J segment lost 6 bases and the V segment lost 3 bases, leaving 4 bases of the junction unmatched. CDR3 region: CASSSLAGGLEQYF. For the CDR3, the DNA is TGTGCCAGCAGCTCCCTAGCGGGAGGGCTCGAGCAGTACTTC.

The V call is TRBV6-2 or TRBV6-3, the J call TRBJ2-7; the D is unclear. CDR1 is MNHEY and CDR2 is SVGEGT in the germline V gene. This CDR3 is 14 amino acids long. The V and J ends lost 2 bases and 1 base respectively, with 9 bases between them. Here the CDR3 DNA reads TGTGCCAGCAGTTACCCCGACGGTTCCTACGAGCAGTACTTC. It encodes CASSYPDGSYEQYF.

V gene TRBV7-2 combines with J gene TRBJ2-5, with D possibly being TRBD2 (6 bases). From germline, CDR1 is SGHTA and CDR2 FQGNSA. V lost 4 bases, J lost 4 bases, and 22 bases lay in between. CDR3 length equals 17 residues. CDR3 residues: CASSSLGVAAGGETQYF. The DNA of the CDR3 is TGTGCCAGCAGCTCCCTGGGGGTAGCGGCCGGGGGAGAGACCCAGTACTTC.

The chain uses TRBV6-5 and TRBJ1-1; no clear D gene. Per germline, CDR1 MNHEY and CDR2 SVGAGI. V was shortened by 6 bases and J by 0 bases, with 11 bases between the two germline ends. This CDR3 has 14 residues. The CDR3 loop is CASRPGLMNTEAFF. The CDR3 coding sequence is TGTGCCAGCAGACCAGGACTCATGAACACTGAAGCTTTCTTT.

This clone was seen once. This chain links TRBV6-5 with TRBJ1-1; D gene uncertain. Trimming removed 6 bases at V and 3 bases at J, with 17 bases between. The CDR3 contains 15 residues. CDR1 is MNHEY and CDR2 is SVGAGI in the germline V gene. The CDR3 sequence is CASRVQDGWDTEAFF. For the CDR3, the DNA is TGTGCCAGCAGGGTACAAGACGGGTGGGACACTGAAGCTTTCTTT.

The chain carries TRBV6-5 and TRBJ2-7; D is perhaps TRBD2 (6 bases). Trimming cost V 10 bases and J 5 bases, with 24 bases left between them. Germline V gene sequence: CDR1 MNHEY, CDR2 SVGAGI. The CDR3 covers 15 residues. CDR3 nucleotides: TGTGCCATAAGCCGCTCCAGGCGGGGAGGCCACGAGCAGTACTTC. This translates into CAISRSRRGGHEQYF.

The chain is built from TRBV7-2 and TRBJ1-1; D is unclear. The V and J ends lost 1 base and 1 base respectively, with 4 bases between them. Per germline, CDR1 SGHTA and CDR2 FQGNSA. The CDR3 covers 13 residues. CDR3 in DNA: TGTGCCAGCAGCTTAGGACAGAACACTGAAGCTTTCTTT. As protein: CASSLGQNTEAFF.

In this sample, this clone turned up once. Other DNA sequences of this sample code for an identical CDR3. The chain uses TRBV7-2 and TRBJ2-7; D uncertain. Per the germline V gene, CDR1 is SGHTA and CDR2 is FQGNSA. V lost 4 bases and J 7 bases, leaving 11 bases between the germline ends. This CDR3 is built from 12 residues. DNA of the CDR3: TGTGCCAGCAGCTCCTATCTGGGAGAGCAGTACTTC. Its translation: CASSSYLGEQYF.

The chain recombines TRBV19 with TRBJ2-2; 10 bases agree with TRBD2. This CDR3 has 16 residues. The V segment lost 4 bases and the J segment 4 bases; nucleotides outside the gene matches: 6. Germline lookup yields CDR1 LNHDA and CDR2 SQIVND (reference sequence). DNA of the CDR3: TGTGCCAGTAGTAAGCTAGCGGGAGTGCGCACCGGGGAGCTGTTTTTT. Its protein product is CASSKLAGVRTGELFF.

The chain couples TRBV9 to TRBJ2-1; 12 nucleotides match TRBD2. Germline V gene sequence: CDR1 SGDLS, CDR2 YYNGEE. The CDR3 runs to 18 residues. Trimming took 0 bases from V and 7 from J; bases not matched to a gene: 11. The CDR3 region is CASSVGGLAGSLQNEQFF. The CDR3 region has the DNA TGTGCCAGCAGCGTAGGAGGACTAGCGGGAAGCCTTCAGAATGAGCAGTTCTTC.

The chain has TRBV28 and TRBJ2-1; TRBD2 agrees at 11 bases. The J segment lost 4 bases and the V segment lost 7 bases, leaving 21 bases of the junction unmatched. Germline V gives CDR1 MDHEN, CDR2 SYDVKM. This CDR3 spans 20 amino acids. The CDR3 protein is CASTRPRQVATSGEYNEQFF. As DNA, the CDR3 is TGTGCCAGCACCCGTCCCCGACAGGTCGCGACTAGCGGGGAATACAATGAGCAGTTCTTC.

The chain carries TRBV5-6 and TRBJ1-2, with 9 nucleotides matching TRBD1. Germline CDR1 and CDR2: SGHDT and YYEEEE. The CDR3 loop spans 17 amino acids. V dropped 4 bases and J dropped 0; count of bases not matched to a gene: 10. The CDR3 coding sequence is TGTGCCAGCAGCAAAAAACAGGGGGCCACCTCTAACTATGGCTACACCTTC. This gives the protein CASSKKQGATSNYGYTF. Full variable domain (missing parts from reference TRBV5-6 and TRBJ1-2): DAGVTQSPTHLIKTRGQQVTLRCSPKSGHDTVSWYQQALGQGPQFIFQYYEEEERQRGNFPDRFSGHQFPNYSSELNVNALLLGDSALYLCASSKKQGATSNYGYTFGSGTRLTVV.

The genes are TRBV4-3 and TRBJ2-7, with a possible D match to TRBD2 (6 bases). CDR1 is LGHNA and CDR2 is YSLEER in the germline V gene. The germline V and J ends were trimmed by 0 bases and 4 bases, with 19 bases remaining between them. This CDR3 spans 17 amino acids. The CDR3 loop reads CASSQEARPAGKYEQYF. CDR3 in DNA: TGCGCCAGCAGCCAAGAAGCTAGGCCTGCGGGGAAATACGAGCAGTACTTC.